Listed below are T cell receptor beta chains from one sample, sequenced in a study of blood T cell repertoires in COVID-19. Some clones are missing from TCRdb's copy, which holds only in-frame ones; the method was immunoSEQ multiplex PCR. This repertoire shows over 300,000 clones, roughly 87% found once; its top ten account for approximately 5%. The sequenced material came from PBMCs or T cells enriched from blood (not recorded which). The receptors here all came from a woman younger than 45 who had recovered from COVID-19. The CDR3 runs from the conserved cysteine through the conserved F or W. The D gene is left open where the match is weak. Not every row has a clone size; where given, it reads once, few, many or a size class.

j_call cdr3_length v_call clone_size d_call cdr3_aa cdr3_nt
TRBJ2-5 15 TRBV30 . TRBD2 CAWRPPGGPRKTQYF TGTGCCTGGAGGCCCCCGGGGGGGCCTAGGAAGACCCAGTACTTC
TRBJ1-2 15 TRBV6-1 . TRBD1 CASSEERGRLYGYTF TGTGCCAGCAGTGAAGAAAGGGGGCGTCTCTATGGCTACACCTTC
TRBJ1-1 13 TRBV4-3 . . CASSQDWRGEAFF TGCGCCAGCAGCCAAGATTGGAGGGGTGAAGCTTTCTTT
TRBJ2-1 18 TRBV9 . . CASSAGWVMGGDDNEQFF TGTGCCAGCAGCGCTGGTTGGGTTATGGGGGGAGACGACAATGAGCAGTTCTTC
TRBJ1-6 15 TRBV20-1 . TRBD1 CSASDRGLHNSPLHF TGCAGTGCGAGTGACAGGGGCCTCCATAATTCACCCCTCCACTTT
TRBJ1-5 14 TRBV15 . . CATSRDRVRQPQHF TGTGCCACCAGCAGAGATCGAGTGCGTCAGCCCCAGCATTTT
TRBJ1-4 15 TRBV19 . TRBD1 CASSRGQRINEKLFF TGTGCCAGTAGTAGGGGACAGCGCATTAATGAAAAACTGTTTTTT
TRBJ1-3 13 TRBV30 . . CAWELQGRNTIYF TGTGCCTGGGAATTACAGGGCAGAAACACCATATATTTT
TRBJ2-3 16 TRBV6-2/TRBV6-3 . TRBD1 CASSHHLTGGVDTQYF TGTGCCAGCAGCCACCACCTGACAGGGGGCGTAGATACGCAGTATTTT
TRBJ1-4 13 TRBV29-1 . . CSVEIQTNEKLFF TGCAGCGTTGAAATCCAGACTAATGAAAAACTGTTTTTT
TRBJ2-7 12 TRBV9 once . CASSGNSGEQYF TGTGCCAGCAGCGGAAACAGTGGCGAGCAGTACTTC
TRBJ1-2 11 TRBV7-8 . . CASSSGQRDTF TGTGCCAGCAGCTCCGGACAAAGGGACACCTTC
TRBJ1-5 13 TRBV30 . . CAWGVGAGQPQHF TGTGCCTGGGGCGTGGGGGCAGGTCAGCCCCAGCATTTT
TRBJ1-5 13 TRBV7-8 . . CASTPSYNQPQHF TGTGCCAGCACCCCCAGTTACAATCAGCCCCAGCATTTT
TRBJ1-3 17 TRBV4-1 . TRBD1 CASSQPGTGVTGNTIYF TGCGCCAGCAGCCAACCCGGGACAGGGGTTACTGGAAACACCATATATTTT
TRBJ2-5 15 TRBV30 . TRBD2 CAWSGARGGPETQYF TGTGCCTGGAGTGGAGCGCGGGGGGGCCCAGAGACCCAGTACTTC
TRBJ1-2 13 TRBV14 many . CASSHSGVYGYTF TGTGCCAGCAGCCACTCAGGGGTCTATGGCTACACCTTC
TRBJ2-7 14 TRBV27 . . CASRGGQGGHEQYF TGTGCCAGCAGAGGAGGGCAGGGTGGCCACGAGCAGTACTTC
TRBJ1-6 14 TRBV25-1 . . CASSELALNSPLHF TGTGCCAGCAGTGAATTGGCTCTTAATTCACCCCTCCACTTT
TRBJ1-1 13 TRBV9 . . CASSVGGSTEAFF TGTGCCAGCAGCGTGGGGGGTTCCACTGAAGCTTTCTTT
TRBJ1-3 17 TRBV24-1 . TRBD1 CATSTKNGTGPGNTIYF TGTGCCACCAGTACTAAAAACGGGACAGGCCCGGGAAACACCATATATTTT
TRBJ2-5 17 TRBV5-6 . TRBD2 CASSLDRLAGVKETQYF TGTGCCAGCAGCTTGGATCGACTAGCGGGGGTAAAAGAGACCCAGTACTTC
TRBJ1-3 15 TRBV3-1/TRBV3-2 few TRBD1 CASSQTGGTGNTIYF TGTGCCAGCAGCCAAACAGGGGGAACTGGAAACACCATATATTTT
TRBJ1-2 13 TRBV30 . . CAWVPGIRYGYTF TGTGCCTGGGTACCAGGGATTAGGTATGGCTACACCTTC
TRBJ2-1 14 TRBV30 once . CAWKAGGGPDEQFF TGTGCCTGGAAAGCTGGGGGGGGCCCAGATGAGCAGTTCTTC
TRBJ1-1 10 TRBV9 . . CASRQHEAFF TGTGCCAGCAGACAACACGAAGCTTTCTTT
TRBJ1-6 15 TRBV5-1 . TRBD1 CASRTGTDYNSPLHF TGCGCCAGCAGAACTGGGACAGATTATAATTCACCCCTCCACTTT
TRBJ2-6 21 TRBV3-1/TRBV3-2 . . CASSQSPPGTQYNSGANVLTF TGTGCCAGCAGCCAATCCCCCCCTGGGACACAATATAACTCTGGGGCCAACGTCCTGACTTTC
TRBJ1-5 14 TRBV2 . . CASSEGSGNQPQHF TGTGCCAGCAGTGAAGGTTCGGGCAATCAGCCCCAGCATTTT
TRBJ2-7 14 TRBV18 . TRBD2 CASSQTSGGDEQYF TGTGCCAGCTCCCAGACTAGCGGGGGCGACGAGCAGTACTTC
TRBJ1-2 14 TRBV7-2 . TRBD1 CASTATGGNYGYTF TGTGCCAGCACCGCTACAGGGGGAAATTATGGCTACACCTTC
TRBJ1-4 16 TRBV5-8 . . CASSPRDTGRNEKLFF TGTGCCAGCAGCCCCCGGGACACCGGGAGGAATGAAAAACTGTTTTTT
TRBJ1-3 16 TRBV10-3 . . CAINPEPLGSGNTIYF TGTGCCATCAACCCGGAGCCCTTAGGATCTGGAAACACCATATATTTT
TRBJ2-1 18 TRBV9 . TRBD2 CASSVDLAGFSSYNEQFF TGTGCCAGCAGCGTAGACCTAGCGGGTTTTAGCTCCTACAATGAGCAGTTCTTC
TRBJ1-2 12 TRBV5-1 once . CASSPPGWGYTF TGCGCCAGCAGCCCCCCCGGGTGGGGCTACACCTTC
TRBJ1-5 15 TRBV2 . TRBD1 CASSLAGGFGQPQHF TGTGCCAGCTCCTTGGCAGGGGGTTTCGGTCAGCCCCAGCATTTT
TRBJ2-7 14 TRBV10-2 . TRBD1 CASRTGTGTYEQYF TGCGCCAGCAGGACCGGGACAGGGACCTACGAGCAGTACTTC
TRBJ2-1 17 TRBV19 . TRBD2 CASSTDPSGGIYNEQFF TGTGCCAGTAGTACAGATCCTAGCGGGGGGATATACAATGAGCAGTTCTTC
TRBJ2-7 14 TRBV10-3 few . CAISRQGATYEQYF TGTGCCATCAGTAGACAAGGGGCCACCTACGAGCAGTACTTC
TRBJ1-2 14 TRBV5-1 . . CASSLGQGFTGYTF TGCGCCAGCAGCTTGGGCCAGGGCTTTACTGGCTACACCTTC